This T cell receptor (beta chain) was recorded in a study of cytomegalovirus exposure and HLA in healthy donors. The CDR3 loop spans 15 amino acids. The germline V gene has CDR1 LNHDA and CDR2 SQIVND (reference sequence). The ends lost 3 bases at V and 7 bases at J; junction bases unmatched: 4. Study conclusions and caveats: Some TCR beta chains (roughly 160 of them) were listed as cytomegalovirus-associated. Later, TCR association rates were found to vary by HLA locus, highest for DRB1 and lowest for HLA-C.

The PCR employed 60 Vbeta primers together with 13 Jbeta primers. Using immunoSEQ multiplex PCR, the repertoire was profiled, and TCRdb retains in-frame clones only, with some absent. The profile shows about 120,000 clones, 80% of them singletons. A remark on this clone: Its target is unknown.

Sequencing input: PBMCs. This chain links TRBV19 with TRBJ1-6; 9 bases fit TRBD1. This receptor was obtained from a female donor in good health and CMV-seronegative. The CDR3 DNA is TGTGCCAGTAGTATGGAGGGGACAGGGAATTCACCCCTCCACTTT. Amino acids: CASSMEGTGNSPLHF.